A selection of T cell receptor beta chains follows, all from one sample in a study of radiation and T cells in renal cell carcinoma. Assay: immunoSEQ multiplex PCR; the TCRdb copy retains only in-frame clones and omits some. In the table there are about 140,000 clones, less than 90% of which are singletons. This material consisted of blood, taken from a patient whose treatment included radiotherapy and nephrectomy. The receptors derive from a woman aged 45-59 years with renal cell carcinoma. Both conserved end residues are part of each CDR3. The order of the fields is CDR3 length, clone size, V gene, D gene, J gene, CDR3 protein, CDR3 DNA. D genes are given only for firm matches. Not all rows give a size; the values are once, few, many and, for expanded clones, a class.

len: 15
abundance: few
v_gene: TRBV7-2
d_gene: -
j_gene: TRBJ2-1
CDR3aa: CASSFGQGEEHEQFF
CDR3nt: TGTGCCAGCAGCTTCGGTCAGGGGGAGGAACATGAGCAGTTCTTC

len: 13
abundance: -
v_gene: TRBV30
d_gene: -
j_gene: TRBJ1-1
CDR3aa: CAWKTGANTEAFF
CDR3nt: TGTGCCTGGAAGACCGGGGCGAACACTGAAGCTTTCTTT

len: 12
abundance: -
v_gene: TRBV27
d_gene: -
j_gene: TRBJ1-1
CDR3aa: CASSSLGTEAFF
CDR3nt: TGTGCCAGCAGTTCCTTGGGTACTGAAGCTTTCTTT

len: 15
abundance: few
v_gene: TRBV5-1
d_gene: TRBD1
j_gene: TRBJ1-4
CDR3aa: CASSLQGQGNEKLFF
CDR3nt: TGCGCCAGCAGCTTGCAGGGACAGGGTAATGAAAAACTGTTTTTT

len: 14
abundance: -
v_gene: TRBV5-1
d_gene: TRBD1
j_gene: TRBJ1-1
CDR3aa: CASSQGVLGTEAFF
CDR3nt: TGCGCCAGCAGCCAGGGGGTTCTTGGAACTGAAGCTTTCTTT

len: 11
abundance: -
v_gene: TRBV5-1
d_gene: -
j_gene: TRBJ2-7
CDR3aa: CASSLGDEQYF
CDR3nt: TGCGCCAGCAGCTTGGGGGACGAGCAGTACTTC

len: 13
abundance: -
v_gene: TRBV2
d_gene: -
j_gene: TRBJ1-5
CDR3aa: CASTGAEVQPQHF
CDR3nt: TGTGCCAGCACGGGGGCCGAGGTTCAGCCCCAGCATTTT

len: 14
abundance: -
v_gene: TRBV30
d_gene: -
j_gene: TRBJ1-2
CDR3aa: CAWSDQGGYYGYTF
CDR3nt: TGTGCCTGGAGTGATCAGGGAGGATACTATGGCTACACCTTC

len: 14
abundance: -
v_gene: TRBV2
d_gene: -
j_gene: TRBJ1-4
CDR3aa: CASSEGTTNEKLFF
CDR3nt: TGTGCCAGCAGTGAGGGGACAACTAATGAAAAACTGTTTTTT

len: 13
abundance: few
v_gene: TRBV6-5
d_gene: -
j_gene: TRBJ1-1
CDR3aa: CASRENANTEAFF
CDR3nt: TGTGCCAGCAGGGAAAATGCGAACACTGAAGCTTTCTTT

len: 16
abundance: -
v_gene: TRBV7-6
d_gene: -
j_gene: TRBJ2-5
CDR3aa: CASSSTGVWEGETQYF
CDR3nt: TGTGCCAGCAGCTCGACAGGGGTTTGGGAGGGGGAGACCCAGTACTTC

len: 12
abundance: -
v_gene: TRBV25-1
d_gene: -
j_gene: TRBJ2-1
CDR3aa: CASSGLQGPQFF
CDR3nt: TGTGCCAGCAGTGGCCTACAAGGGCCGCAGTTCTTC

len: 14
abundance: few
v_gene: TRBV29-1
d_gene: TRBD1
j_gene: TRBJ1-1
CDR3aa: CSGWGSGGNTEAFF
CDR3nt: TGCAGCGGATGGGGCTCAGGGGGAAACACTGAAGCTTTCTTT

len: 16
abundance: -
v_gene: TRBV4-1
d_gene: -
j_gene: TRBJ2-5
CDR3aa: CASSQEPPRGQETQYF
CDR3nt: TGCGCCAGCAGCCAAGAGCCCCCTAGGGGCCAAGAGACCCAGTACTTC

len: 13
abundance: -
v_gene: TRBV28
d_gene: -
j_gene: TRBJ1-4
CDR3aa: CASSLSAREKLFF
CDR3nt: TGTGCCAGCAGCTTGTCGGCGCGTGAAAAACTGTTTTTT

len: 15
abundance: -
v_gene: TRBV9
d_gene: -
j_gene: TRBJ2-3
CDR3aa: CASSARTTQLNTQYF
CDR3nt: TGTGCCAGCAGCGCGCGGACTACCCAACTAAATACGCAGTATTTT

len: 14
abundance: -
v_gene: TRBV9
d_gene: TRBD1
j_gene: TRBJ1-4
CDR3aa: CASSVGQGGEKLFF
CDR3nt: TGTGCCAGCAGCGTAGGACAGGGAGGTGAAAAACTGTTTTTT

len: 15
abundance: -
v_gene: TRBV4-1
d_gene: -
j_gene: TRBJ1-2
CDR3aa: CASSQVIRGDYGYTF
CDR3nt: TGCGCCAGCAGCCAAGTTATTAGGGGGGACTATGGCTACACCTTC

len: 15
abundance: -
v_gene: TRBV5-1
d_gene: -
j_gene: TRBJ2-5
CDR3aa: CASSLPDGGRETQYF
CDR3nt: TGCGCCAGCAGCCTCCCCGACGGGGGAAGGGAGACCCAGTACTTC

len: 13
abundance: -
v_gene: TRBV7-2
d_gene: -
j_gene: TRBJ2-3
CDR3aa: CASSRSGTQTQYF
CDR3nt: TGTGCCAGCAGCCGCTCCGGGACACAAACGCAGTATTTT

len: 14
abundance: -
v_gene: TRBV19
d_gene: -
j_gene: TRBJ1-6
CDR3aa: CASSIGGPGRTLHF
CDR3nt: TGTGCCAGTAGTATAGGGGGCCCAGGTCGAACCCTCCACTTT

len: 12
abundance: -
v_gene: TRBV10-3
d_gene: TRBD1
j_gene: TRBJ1-2
CDR3aa: CAIGTGNYGYTF
CDR3nt: TGTGCCATCGGGACAGGGAACTATGGCTACACCTTC

len: 14
abundance: -
v_gene: TRBV15
d_gene: -
j_gene: TRBJ1-1
CDR3aa: CATSADRGSAEAFF
CDR3nt: TGTGCCACCAGCGCCGACAGAGGGAGTGCTGAAGCTTTCTTT

len: 16
abundance: once
v_gene: TRBV6-5
d_gene: TRBD1
j_gene: TRBJ1-1
CDR3aa: CASSLTGNLIRTEAFF
CDR3nt: TGTGCCAGCAGTTTGACAGGGAACTTGATTCGGACTGAAGCTTTCTTT

len: 14
abundance: -
v_gene: TRBV28
d_gene: -
j_gene: TRBJ1-1
CDR3aa: CASNPGGGLTEAFF
CDR3nt: TGTGCCAGCAATCCCGGCGGAGGGCTCACTGAAGCTTTCTTT

len: 13
abundance: few
v_gene: TRBV19
d_gene: TRBD1
j_gene: TRBJ1-2
CDR3aa: CASRDDRGYGYTF
CDR3nt: TGTGCCAGTAGGGATGACAGGGGATACGGCTACACCTTC

len: 14
abundance: once
v_gene: TRBV28
d_gene: TRBD1
j_gene: TRBJ2-7
CDR3aa: CASSGQGVYYEQYF
CDR3nt: TGTGCCAGCAGTGGACAGGGGGTCTACTACGAGCAGTACTTC

len: 13
abundance: many
v_gene: TRBV6-5
d_gene: -
j_gene: TRBJ2-7
CDR3aa: CASSDPPRYEQYF
CDR3nt: TGTGCCAGCAGTGATCCCCCCCGGTACGAGCAGTACTTC

len: 13
abundance: -
v_gene: TRBV30
d_gene: -
j_gene: TRBJ1-5
CDR3aa: CAWSRRGDQPQHF
CDR3nt: TGTGCCTGGAGTCGTAGGGGTGATCAGCCCCAGCATTTT

len: 14
abundance: -
v_gene: TRBV9
d_gene: -
j_gene: TRBJ1-4
CDR3aa: CASSVGGLGEKLFF
CDR3nt: TGTGCCAGCAGCGTCGGGGGCTTGGGGGAAAAACTGTTTTTT

len: 15
abundance: -
v_gene: TRBV29-1
d_gene: -
j_gene: TRBJ2-7
CDR3aa: CSVETQRAGAYEQYF
CDR3nt: TGCAGCGTTGAAACCCAACGGGCAGGGGCCTACGAGCAGTACTTC

len: 14
abundance: -
v_gene: TRBV27
d_gene: TRBD1
j_gene: TRBJ1-1
CDR3aa: CASRGTGRDTEAFF
CDR3nt: TGTGCCAGCAGGGGGACAGGGAGGGACACTGAAGCTTTCTTT

len: 12
abundance: few
v_gene: TRBV6-1
d_gene: -
j_gene: TRBJ2-7
CDR3aa: CASSGGPYEQYF
CDR3nt: TGTGCCAGCAGTGGGGGTCCATACGAGCAGTACTTC

len: 15
abundance: -
v_gene: TRBV9
d_gene: -
j_gene: TRBJ1-2
CDR3aa: CASSPRAGYYDGYTF
CDR3nt: TGTGCCAGCAGCCCCCGGGCAGGGTATTACGATGGCTACACCTTC

len: 15
abundance: -
v_gene: TRBV2
d_gene: TRBD1
j_gene: TRBJ2-2
CDR3aa: CASSEHRGIDGELFF
CDR3nt: TGTGCCAGCAGTGAGCACAGGGGGATCGACGGGGAGCTGTTTTTT

len: 15
abundance: once
v_gene: TRBV5-1
d_gene: -
j_gene: TRBJ1-2
CDR3aa: CASSLTRTVGDGYTF
CDR3nt: TGCGCCAGCAGCTTGACCAGGACAGTTGGGGATGGCTACACCTTC

len: 12
abundance: few
v_gene: TRBV19
d_gene: TRBD1
j_gene: TRBJ1-5
CDR3aa: CASGDRPPPQHF
CDR3nt: TGTGCCAGTGGGGACAGGCCCCCGCCCCAGCATTTT

len: 13
abundance: -
v_gene: TRBV15
d_gene: -
j_gene: TRBJ1-1
CDR3aa: CATSRQAFSEAFF
CDR3nt: TGTGCCACCAGCAGGCAGGCGTTTTCTGAAGCTTTCTTT

len: 14
abundance: -
v_gene: TRBV2
d_gene: -
j_gene: TRBJ2-1
CDR3aa: CASSVDQAGNEQFF
CDR3nt: TGTGCCAGCAGTGTAGATCAAGCAGGCAATGAGCAGTTCTTC

len: 17
abundance: once
v_gene: TRBV5-1
d_gene: -
j_gene: TRBJ2-7
CDR3aa: CASSPGRRITIIYEQYF
CDR3nt: TGCGCCAGCAGCCCGGGGAGGAGAATCACTATAATCTACGAGCAGTACTTC

len: 16
abundance: -
v_gene: TRBV5-4
d_gene: -
j_gene: TRBJ2-6
CDR3aa: CASSLLTGSGANVLTF
CDR3nt: TGTGCCAGCAGCTTGTTAACGGGCTCTGGGGCCAACGTCCTGACTTTC

len: 13
abundance: few
v_gene: TRBV7-2
d_gene: -
j_gene: TRBJ1-1
CDR3aa: CASSLRPHTEAFF
CDR3nt: TGTGCCAGCAGCTTAAGACCACACACTGAAGCTTTCTTT

len: 15
abundance: -
v_gene: TRBV25-1
d_gene: -
j_gene: TRBJ2-2
CDR3aa: CASSEANPSGGELFF
CDR3nt: TGTGCCAGCAGTGAAGCTAACCCCTCCGGCGGGGAGCTGTTTTTT

len: 16
abundance: -
v_gene: TRBV2
d_gene: -
j_gene: TRBJ1-5
CDR3aa: CASSPRLLGWNQPQHF
CDR3nt: TGTGCCAGCAGTCCCCGGCTATTAGGGTGGAATCAGCCCCAGCATTTT

len: 15
abundance: -
v_gene: TRBV5-1
d_gene: -
j_gene: TRBJ1-3
CDR3aa: CASSGSGTNGNTIYF
CDR3nt: TGCGCCAGCAGCGGATCCGGGACGAATGGAAACACCATATATTTT

len: 15
abundance: once
v_gene: TRBV4-3
d_gene: TRBD1
j_gene: TRBJ1-2
CDR3aa: CASRGQERDSYGYTF
CDR3nt: TGCGCCAGCAGAGGACAGGAAAGGGACTCCTATGGCTACACCTTC

len: 15
abundance: -
v_gene: TRBV4-1
d_gene: TRBD1
j_gene: TRBJ1-2
CDR3aa: CASSQTGAFTDGYTF
CDR3nt: TGCGCCAGCAGCCAGACAGGGGCCTTTACAGATGGCTACACCTTC

len: 13
abundance: -
v_gene: TRBV9
d_gene: -
j_gene: TRBJ2-5
CDR3aa: CASSVEELETQYF
CDR3nt: TGTGCCAGCAGCGTAGAAGAGCTAGAGACCCAGTACTTC

len: 11
abundance: -
v_gene: TRBV2
d_gene: -
j_gene: TRBJ1-1
CDR3aa: CASKTGTEAFF
CDR3nt: TGTGCCAGCAAAACAGGGACTGAAGCTTTCTTT

len: 13
abundance: -
v_gene: TRBV7-2
d_gene: -
j_gene: TRBJ2-7
CDR3aa: CASSAPVDYEQYF
CDR3nt: TGTGCCAGCAGCGCCCCAGTCGACTACGAGCAGTACTTC